This entry is about one T cell receptor beta chain. The data were taken from a study of blood T cell repertoires in COVID-19. At the level of the study: Samples came from the United States, Italy and Spain, spanning acute and convalescent COVID-19. PBMCs, B-cell-depleted T cells, or T cells were the source of the cDNA or gDNA that made up the material.

The length of the CDR3 is 15 residues. In germline, CDR1 is MDHEN, CDR2 SYDVKM. V trimming: 6 bases; J trimming: 1 base; junction bases outside the gene matches: 8. In the authors' methods: Reference gene primer amplification in the assay estimated nucleated cell counts. Method: immunoSEQ multiplex PCR; TCRdb's copy keeps in-frame clones and lacks some. D and trimming come from the DNA, and the V and J calls and clone size come from that table. The sample consists of around 250,000 clones, 85% to 90% of them appearing once. The TCR was taken from a man between 18 and 29 years old with active or convalescent COVID-19. V and J are TRBV28 and TRBJ1-1; 7 positions agree with TRBD1. Sequencing was done on a sample of peripheral blood. The CDR3 coding sequence is TGTGCCAGCAGCGAAAGACAGGGTTGGAACACTGAAGCTTTCTTT. Protein sequence: CASSERQGWNTEAFF.